This record covers a single TCR beta chain. This clone was picked up a small number of times. Its binding antigen is unknown. Qualities for individual bases were not recorded, and no much larger clone is one base off. TCRbeta CDR3 regions were amplified from genomic DNA by means of the immunoSEQ Assay, a bias-controlled multiplex PCR. Per the authors' processing: The number of nucleated cells in each sample was estimated from the amplification of reference gene primers within the assay. To quantify the absolute abundance of each unique TCRbeta CDR3 rearrangement, sequence reads were collapsed and filtered. For each sample, productive Simpson clonality was calculated by taking the square root of Simpson's diversity index across productive rearrangements. Drawn from immuneACCESS, this table holds only the in-frame rearrangements with V and J called that TCRdb kept. Clones are partly lost; checked studies trace under half to an unresolved V gene and leave the rest unexplained. V and J calls and clone size are copied from that table; D and trimming were computed from the DNA. For this sample there are fewer than 100,000 clones; roughly 91% appear just once. The top ten hold 4.5% to 5.5% of the sample.

This specimen comes from a study of blood T cell repertoires in COVID-19 (TCRdb year 2020). Looking at the study overall: Samples from collaborators originated in the United States, Italy and Spain and spanned both the acute and convalescent phases of COVID-19. Subjects who had been exposed to COVID-19, were actively infected with it, or had recovered from it provided the deeply sampled blood TCRbeta repertoires that made up the dataset. The material from the prospective study consisted of cDNA or gDNA derived from T cells, B-cell-depleted T cells, or PBMCs. The repertoires were made available in a free public database intended to serve as a resource for research on the immune response to SARS-CoV-2. Samples were obtained from the ongoing ImmuneRACE study (first 160 participants) and from some 1,300 subjects provided by 6 global collaborators. Where available, HLA class I and class II types were taken from metadata supplied by the sample provider and were not determined by assay-based typing. The sample metadata nearly always contained a de-identified subject ID, COVID-19 status, age in years and sex.

Paper-wide results and their limitations: How much clinical and demographic metadata was included differed by source and by participant, and the metadata was provided uncurated.

Each collaborating institution followed its own protocols to collect whole blood in K2EDTA tubes. For TCRbeta analysis, collaborators shipped samples in one of three forms: frozen whole blood, isolated PBMCs, or DNA extracted from either of those sample types. The germline V gene gives CDR1 as SGHTA and CDR2 as FQGNSA. From the cysteine through the phenylalanine, the CDR3 covers 15 amino acids. Just CDR3 DNA is preserved here, 45 bases in frame from base 1. Trimming removed 5 bases from V and 7 bases from J, leaving 15 bases between the germline ends. Specimen: peripheral blood. The TCR was taken from an elderly woman with acute or convalescent COVID-19. The V gene is TRBV7-2 and the J gene is TRBJ1-6; the D gene identity is not certain. The CDR3 region has the sequence CASSLRGGENSPLHF. The DNA sequence is TGTGCCAGCAGCCTCCGAGGAGGAGAAAATTCACCCCTCCACTTT.